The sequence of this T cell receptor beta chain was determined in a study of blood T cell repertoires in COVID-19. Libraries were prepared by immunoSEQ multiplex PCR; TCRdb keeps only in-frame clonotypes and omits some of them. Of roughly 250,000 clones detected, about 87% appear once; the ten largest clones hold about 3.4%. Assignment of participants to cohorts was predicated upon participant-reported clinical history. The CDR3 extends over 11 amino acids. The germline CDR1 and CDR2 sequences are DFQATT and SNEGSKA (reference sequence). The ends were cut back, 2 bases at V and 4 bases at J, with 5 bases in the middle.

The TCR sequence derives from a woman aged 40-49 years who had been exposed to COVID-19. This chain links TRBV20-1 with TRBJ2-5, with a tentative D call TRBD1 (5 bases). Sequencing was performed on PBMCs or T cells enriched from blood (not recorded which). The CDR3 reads CSARQGETQYF. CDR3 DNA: TGCAGTGCTAGACAGGGAGAGACCCAGTACTTC.